This note documents a single TCR beta chain sequence. V dropped 5 bases and J dropped 0; count of bases not matched to a gene: 2. The CDR3 runs to 14 residues. CDR1 and CDR2 from the germline V gene are SGHRS and YFSETQ. These data belong to a study of blood T cell repertoires in COVID-19. Study information: Researchers got acute and convalescent COVID-19 samples from the United States, Italy and Spain. PBMCs, B-cell-depleted T cells, or T cells provided the cDNA or gDNA that made up the material.

How the authors handled the data: Using reference gene primer amplification, nucleated cell counts were estimated. Assay: immunoSEQ multiplex PCR; the TCRdb copy retains only in-frame clones and omits some. V and J calls and clone size are those listed in that table; D and trimming were worked out from the DNA. The sample includes approximately 260,000 clones, 75% to 90% of them seen just once. Sequencing was carried out using peripheral blood. The J gene is TRBJ2-5, the V gene TRBV5-1; 9 bases fit TRBD2. This receptor was identified in a middle-aged man with acute or convalescent COVID-19. CDR3 sequence reads: CASRLAGYQETQYF. As DNA, the CDR3 is TGCGCCAGCAGGCTAGCGGGGTACCAAGAGACCCAGTACTTC. Combining the CDR3 with reference TRBV5-1 and TRBJ2-5 gives the whole variable domain KAGVTQTPRYLIKTRGQQVTLSCSPISGHRSVSWYQQTPGQGLQFLFEYFSETQRNKGNFPGRFSGRQFSNSRSEMNVSTLELGDSALYLCASRLAGYQETQYFGPGTRLLVL.